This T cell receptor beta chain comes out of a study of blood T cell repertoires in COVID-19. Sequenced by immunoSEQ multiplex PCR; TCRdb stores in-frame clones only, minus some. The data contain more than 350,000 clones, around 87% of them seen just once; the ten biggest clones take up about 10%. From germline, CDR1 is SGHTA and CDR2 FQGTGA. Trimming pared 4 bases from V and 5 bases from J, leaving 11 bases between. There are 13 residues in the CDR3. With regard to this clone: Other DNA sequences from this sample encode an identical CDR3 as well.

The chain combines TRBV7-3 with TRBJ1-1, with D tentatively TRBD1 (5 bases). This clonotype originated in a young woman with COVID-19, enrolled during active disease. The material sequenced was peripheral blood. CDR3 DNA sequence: TGTGCCAGCAGCTCGCGTCGGGGGACTGAAGCTTTCTTT. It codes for CASSSRRGTEAFF.